This T cell receptor (beta chain) was retrieved from a study of cytomegalovirus exposure and HLA in healthy donors. CDR1 and CDR2 from the germline V gene are MNHEY and SVGAGI. CDR3 length equals 12 residues. The germline V and J ends were trimmed by 6 bases and 10 bases, with 13 bases remaining between them. It was with 60 Vbeta and 13 Jbeta primers that the PCR ran. Data came from immunoSEQ multiplex PCR; TCRdb stores just in-frame clones and leaves some out. The sample has under 250,000 clones, 70% to 90% seen once. The gene calls are TRBV6-5 and TRBJ2-1, with a weak D call TRBD1 (6 bases). The TCR originated in a human donor in good health. Input material: PBMCs. CDR3: CASRRTGSEQFF. CDR3 sequence (DNA): TGTGCCAGCAGGAGAACAGGGTCCGAGCAGTTCTTC.